One sample yielded the 32 T cell receptor beta chains listed below, sequenced in a study of cytomegalovirus exposure and HLA in healthy donors. The primer mix had 60 Vbeta and 13 Jbeta primers. The assay was immunoSEQ multiplex PCR, and TCRdb's table has in-frame clones only and misses some. The sample includes about 130,000 clones, more than 60% of them seen just once. The specimen sequenced was PBMCs. These receptor sequences come from a woman aged 40 to 50 in good health and CMV-seronegative.

The chain couples TRBV7-2 to TRBJ2-7; 7 nucleotides align to TRBD2. V was pared by 3 bases and J by 5 bases, with 4 bases of the junction left unmatched. Germline loops: CDR1 SGHTA, CDR2 FQGNSA. The CDR3 sequence is 13 residues long. CDR3 loop: CASSLDREDEQYF. As DNA, the CDR3 is TGTGCCAGCAGCTTGGACCGGGAGGACGAGCAGTACTTC.

This chain connects TRBV10-3 to TRBJ2-7, with D maybe TRBD2 (6 bases). This CDR3 has 16 residues. The V gene lost 4 bases and the J gene lost 2 bases, with 18 bases spanning the gap. Per germline, CDR1 ENHRY and CDR2 SYGVKD. The DNA for the CDR3 is TGTGCCATCAGTGCGTCTCGAGACGGGAGCCCCTACGAGCAGTACTTC. This codes for CAISASRDGSPYEQYF.

This sequence joins TRBV15 and TRBJ2-3; D remains ambiguous. CDR1 is LNHNV, CDR2 YYDKDF, per germline (reference sequence). V was pared by 6 bases and J by 2 bases, with 18 bases between. The length of the CDR3 is 16 residues. The CDR3: CATREPERDLTDTQYF. CDR3 nucleotide sequence: TGTGCCACCAGGGAGCCGGAGAGAGATCTCACAGATACGCAGTATTTT.

V usage is TRBV14 and J usage is TRBJ2-5; 9 nucleotides align to TRBD1. The CDR3 runs 15 residues. The ends lost 5 bases at V and 7 bases at J; junction bases unmatched: 11. Germline V gene lookup returns CDR1 SGHDN and CDR2 FVKESK. CDR3 in amino acids: CASSARTGAAGTQYF. The DNA of the CDR3 is TGTGCCAGCAGCGCCCGGACAGGGGCGGCAGGGACCCAGTACTTC.

J is TRBJ1-5 and V is TRBV28; TRBD1 matches 8 bases. The V gene end was trimmed by 4 bases and the J gene end by 6 bases; junction bases not matched to a gene: 5. This CDR3 comprises 14 residues. Per germline, CDR1 MDHEN and CDR2 SYDVKM. CDR3 nucleotides: TGTGCCAGCAGTTCCGGACAGGGCGCTCAGCCCCAGCATTTT. Protein product: CASSSGQGAQPQHF.

This chain connects TRBV5-1 to TRBJ1-2, with D possibly TRBD1 on 5 matching bases. Between the trimmed V and J ends, which lost 0 bases and 6 bases, there was a span of 15 bases. CDR3 length: 15 residues. Per germline, CDR1 SGHRS and CDR2 YFSETQ. The CDR3 sequence: CASSLEGVALDGYTF. The CDR3 nucleotides are TGCGCCAGCAGCTTGGAAGGGGTAGCCTTGGATGGCTACACCTTC.

The chain carries TRBV5-1 and TRBJ2-2; TRBD2 matches at 8 bases. CDR1 and CDR2 (germline): SGHRS, YFSETQ. After removal of 3 bases from V and 2 bases from J, the junction contained 9 bases not matched to a gene. The CDR3 length is 17 residues. In DNA, the CDR3 is TGCGCCAGCAGCTCTTCATCGGGGGGGACTAACACCGGGGAGCTGTTTTTT. Its translation: CASSSSSGGTNTGELFF.

V gene TRBV6-1 combines with J gene TRBJ2-5, with D maybe TRBD1 (5 bases). Between the trimmed V and J ends, which lost 7 bases and 5 bases, there was a span of 17 bases. CDR3 length: 14 amino acids. The germline gives CDR1 MNHNS, CDR2 SASEGT. DNA for the CDR3: TGTGCCAGCAAACCCCAGGGAATGGTGGAGACCCAGTACTTC. This codes for CASKPQGMVETQYF.

The V call is TRBV28, the J call TRBJ2-1; the D is unclear. Trimming stripped 5 bases from V and 7 bases from J, with 15 bases between. Germline V gene sequence: CDR1 MDHEN, CDR2 SYDVKM. The CDR3 loop spans 14 amino acids. The chain's CDR3 is CASSQPPDTNEQFF. The CDR3 bases are TGTGCCAGCAGTCAGCCCCCCGACACTAATGAGCAGTTCTTC.

The rearrangement uses TRBV28 and TRBJ2-7; 9 bases agree with TRBD1. In germline, CDR1 is MDHEN, CDR2 SYDVKM. V trimming: 3 bases; J trimming: 3 bases; junction bases outside the gene matches: 6. The CDR3 consists of 15 residues. The CDR3 region is CASSFRDRAYYEQYF. The CDR3 nucleotides read TGTGCCAGCAGTTTCCGGGACAGGGCCTACTACGAGCAGTACTTC. The full variable domain, its missing parts supplied by reference TRBV28 and TRBJ2-7, is DVKVTQSSRYLVKRTGEKVFLECVQDMDHENMFWYRQDPGLGLRLIYFSYDVKMKEKGDIPEGYSVSREKKERFSLILESASTNQTSMYLCASSFRDRAYYEQYFGPGTRLTVT.

The table lists this clone with a count of one. One end of the junction does not line up with germline, which may come from a read error. This chain connects TRBV5-1 to TRBJ2-5; tentative D call: TRBD1 (6 bases). The J call may be mistaken, given a closer DNA end match to TRBJ2-7. The CDR3 runs 13 residues. CDR1 is SGHRS and CDR2 is YFSETQ in the germline V gene. CDR3 DNA: TGCGCCAGCAGTTTGGCAGGGGATGACGAGCAGTACTTC. It yields the protein CASSLAGDDEQYF.

A word on this clone: An end of the junction differs from the germline gene, which may be a read error. J is TRBJ2-6 and V is TRBV27; TRBD1 is a possible D gene (5 bases). Germline loops: CDR1 MNHEY, CDR2 SMNVEV (reference sequence). The CDR3 is 15 residues long. CDR3: CASSSLGSGANGLTF. Here the CDR3 DNA reads TGTGCCAGCAGTTCCCTGGGCTCTGGGGCCAACGGCCTGACTTTC.

Worth noting for this clone: The junction departs from germline at one end; a sequencing error may be responsible. The sample contains more than one DNA sequence encoding this CDR3. V and J are TRBV14 and TRBJ2-6; D might be TRBD1 (5 bases). This CDR3 spans 13 amino acids. Germline CDR1 reads SGHDN; CDR2 reads FVKESK. For the CDR3, the DNA is TGTGCCAGCAGCCAAACTGGGGCCAACGGCCTGACTTTC. Translation: CASSQTGANGLTF.

The chain carries TRBV6-1 and TRBJ1-4; maybe TRBD1 (5 bases). Germline CDR1 is MNHNS and CDR2 is SASEGT. V was pared by 4 bases and J by 5 bases, with 20 bases between. The CDR3 extends over 17 amino acids. This CDR3 is CASSAGTGRPINEKLFF. The CDR3 nucleotides are TGTGCCAGCAGTGCCGGAACAGGCCGCCCTATAAATGAAAAACTGTTTTTT.

This sequence joins TRBV18 and TRBJ1-4; tentatively, D is TRBD1 (5 bases). Germline CDR1 reads KGHSH; CDR2 reads LQKENI. The CDR3 is 14 amino acids. V lost 3 bases to trimming and J lost 4 bases, with 9 bases between them. CDR3: CASSPGQGNEKLFF. The CDR3 bases are TGTGCCAGCTCACCGGGGCAGGGTAATGAAAAACTGTTTTTT.

The rearrangement uses TRBV2 and TRBJ2-5, with TRBD1 identical over 9 bases. Germline loops: CDR1 SNHLY, CDR2 FYNNEI. Germline trimming cut 7 bases from V and 4 bases from J; bases unmatched to any gene: 7. The CDR3 has 14 amino acids. In DNA form, the CDR3 reads TGTGCCAGCAATTTACAGGGGGCGGGAGAGACCCAGTACTTC. It encodes CASNLQGAGETQYF.

Concerning this clone: This sample includes further DNA sequences coding for the same CDR3. V and J are TRBV5-1 and TRBJ1-2; possibly TRBD1 for D (5 bases). The V gene lost 0 bases and the J gene lost 5 bases, with 8 bases spanning the gap. CDR3 length: 13 amino acids. Looked up from germline, CDR1 is SGHRS and CDR2 is YFSETQ. The DNA for the CDR3 is TGCGCCAGCAGCTTGGGGCGGGGGTATGGCTACACCTTC. Its translation: CASSLGRGYGYTF.

The genes are TRBV7-9 and TRBJ2-4; a weak D match, TRBD2 (7 bases). This CDR3 region has 14 residues. V dropped 3 bases and J dropped 6 bases, with 12 bases sitting between them. Per germline, CDR1 SEHNR and CDR2 FQNEAQ (reference sequence). CDR3 nucleotide sequence: TGTGCCAGCAGCTTCGGGGGGCAGGGAAACATTCAGTACTTC. Translated, it gives CASSFGGQGNIQYF. Drawing the rest from reference TRBV7-9 and TRBJ2-4, the complete variable domain is DTGVSQNPRHKITKRGQNVTFRCDPISEHNRLYWYRQTLGQGPEFLTYFQNEAQLEKSRLLSDRFSAERPKGSFSTLEIQRTEQGDSAMYLCASSFGGQGNIQYFGAGTRLSVL.

This rearrangement joins TRBV6-7 to TRBJ2-7; 8 nucleotides line up with TRBD2. TRBV6-7 qualifies as an ORF whose function is uncertain. The trim removed 6 bases at V and 2 bases at J, leaving 6 bases unmatched. The CDR3 consists of 14 residues. The CDR3: CASRPRGGPYEQYF. The CDR3 DNA reads as TGTGCCAGCAGACCCCGCGGGGGGCCCTACGAGCAGTACTTC.

The chain links TRBV7-2 to TRBJ2-1; the D gene is possibly TRBD1 (6 bases). This CDR3 comprises 14 residues. Germline V gene sequence: CDR1 SGHTA, CDR2 FQGNSA. Trimming left V 1 base short and J 9 bases short, with 13 bases between. CDR3: CASSLDTGKIEQFF. In DNA form, the CDR3 reads TGTGCCAGCAGCTTAGACACAGGGAAAATTGAGCAGTTCTTC.

The chain joins TRBV27 to TRBJ1-1; 9 nucleotides match TRBD1. The CDR3 sequence is 15 residues long. The germline V gene has CDR1 MNHEY and CDR2 SMNVEV (reference sequence). V was pared by 5 bases and J by 4 bases, with 8 bases of the junction left unmatched. The CDR3: CASSPSTGGGTEAFF. The CDR3 DNA reads TGTGCCAGCAGTCCGTCGACAGGGGGGGGCACTGAAGCTTTCTTT.

V is TRBV6-1 and J is TRBJ2-5; 8 bases fit TRBD1. The last part of the DNA fits TRBJ2-7 better; the J call may be wrong. This CDR3 is built from 14 residues. The V gene's germline CDR1 is MNHNS and CDR2 SASEGT. CDR3: CASSVETGAYEQYF. In nucleotides, the CDR3 is TGTGCCAGCAGCGTGGAGACAGGGGCCTACGAGCAGTACTTC.

V usage is TRBV7-3 and J usage is TRBJ2-3; 7 bases are shared with TRBD2. V shed 0 bases, J shed 0 bases, and the junction held 9 bases outside the gene matches. This CDR3 has 18 residues. Germline assignment: CDR1 SGHTA and CDR2 FQGTGA. The CDR3 sequence is CASSLTGVAGASTDTQYF. The DNA of the CDR3 is TGTGCCAGCAGCTTAACGGGCGTAGCGGGCGCTAGCACAGATACGCAGTATTTT.

The chain has TRBV5-6 and TRBJ1-2, with 7 bases lining up with TRBD1. The V and J ends lost 2 bases and 4 bases, in that order; junction bases with no gene match: 11. Germline V gives CDR1 SGHDT, CDR2 YYEEEE. The CDR3 totals 16 residues. CDR3 amino acids: CASSFFTGTAPYGYTF. In DNA form, the CDR3 reads TGTGCCAGCAGCTTTTTCACCGGGACAGCTCCCTATGGCTACACCTTC.

V is TRBV9 and J is TRBJ1-2; D might be TRBD1 (6 bases). Per the germline V gene, CDR1 is SGDLS and CDR2 is YYNGEE. V gave up 4 bases and J gave up 4 bases, with 17 bases separating them. CDR3 size: 15 residues. The CDR3 DNA follows: TGTGCCAGCAGCCCTTACAGGGAGAGTAGCTATGGCTACACCTTC. This sequence encodes CASSPYRESSYGYTF.

The J gene is TRBJ1-1, the V gene TRBV29-1; TRBD1 aligns across 9 bases. V shed 5 bases and J 4 bases; nucleotides not matched to a gene: 11. This CDR3 is 15 amino acids long. CDR1 is SQVTM, CDR2 ANQGSEA, per germline. In nucleotides, the CDR3 is TGCAGCGTTCGAGGGGGGGACAGGGTATTCACTGAAGCTTTCTTT. Translated: CSVRGGDRVFTEAFF.

V gene TRBV7-3 combines with J gene TRBJ1-3, with TRBD1 as a possible D gene (5 bases). The V gene's germline CDR1 is SGHTA and CDR2 FQGTGA. The germline V and J ends were trimmed by 5 bases and 1 base, with 9 bases remaining between them. The CDR3 extends over 14 amino acids. This chain's CDR3 is CASSRGGSGNTIYF. The CDR3 DNA reads as TGTGCCAGCAGCCGCGGGGGTTCTGGAAACACCATATATTTT.

The chain carries TRBV28 and TRBJ1-1; 8 bases fit TRBD1. With 2 bases clipped from V and 5 bases from J, the junction kept 4 bases outside the gene matches. Germline V lookup: CDR1 MDHEN, CDR2 SYDVKM. This CDR3 contains 14 residues. The CDR3 reads CASSLGQGATEAFF. Written as DNA, the CDR3 is TGTGCCAGCAGTTTAGGTCAGGGGGCTACTGAAGCTTTCTTT. The full variable domain, with the rest looked up from reference TRBV28 and TRBJ1-1, is DVKVTQSSRYLVKRTGEKVFLECVQDMDHENMFWYRQDPGLGLRLIYFSYDVKMKEKGDIPEGYSVSREKKERFSLILESASTNQTSMYLCASSLGQGATEAFFGQGTRLTVV.

This rearrangement joins TRBV10-3 to TRBJ1-4, with 10 positions matching TRBD1. The CDR3 spans 15 residues. Germline CDR1 ENHRY, CDR2 SYGVKD. Losses at the gene ends were 6 bases for V and 7 bases for J; bases not matched to a gene: 8. CDR3 coding DNA: TGTGCCATCAGCCCTGACAGGGGGCGCAGTGAAAAACTGTTTTTT. This codes for CAISPDRGRSEKLFF.

J is TRBJ1-1 and V is TRBV9, with D possibly matching TRBD1 (5 bases). With 3 bases removed from V and 1 base from J, the gap between germline ends came to 13 bases. The CDR3 totals 15 residues. Germline V gene sequence: CDR1 SGDLS, CDR2 YYNGEE. CDR3 protein: CASSGTGLGNTEAFF. The CDR3 DNA reads TGTGCCAGCAGCGGCACAGGTTTAGGGAACACTGAAGCTTTCTTT.

This clone was seen only once. The V call is TRBV14, the J call TRBJ2-3; TRBD1 might be the D (5 bases). CDR1 is SGHDN and CDR2 is FVKESK in the germline V gene. This CDR3 has 15 residues. The germline V and J ends were trimmed by 2 bases and 2 bases, with 11 bases remaining between them. As DNA, the CDR3 is TGTGCCAGCAGCCAAACCTGGGGCAACACAGATACGCAGTATTTT. Amino acids: CASSQTWGNTDTQYF.

The chain is built from TRBV6-5 and TRBJ1-3; D ambiguous. Looked up from germline, CDR1 is MNHEY and CDR2 is SVGAGI. The CDR3 is made up of 12 amino acids. The V end was cut by 8 bases, the J end by 3 bases, with 8 bases between. CDR3 region: CASLGDGNTIYF. In DNA, the CDR3 is TGTGCCAGCTTGGGAGATGGAAACACCATATATTTT.